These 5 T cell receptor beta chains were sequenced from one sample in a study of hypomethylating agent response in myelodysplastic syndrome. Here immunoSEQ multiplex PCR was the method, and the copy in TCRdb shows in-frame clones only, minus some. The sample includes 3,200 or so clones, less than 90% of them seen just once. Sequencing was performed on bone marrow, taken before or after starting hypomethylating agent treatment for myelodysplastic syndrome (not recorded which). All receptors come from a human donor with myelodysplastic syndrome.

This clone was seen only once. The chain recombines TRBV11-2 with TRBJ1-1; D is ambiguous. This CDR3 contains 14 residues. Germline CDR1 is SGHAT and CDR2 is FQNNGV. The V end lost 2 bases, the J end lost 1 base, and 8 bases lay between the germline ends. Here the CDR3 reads CASSLPGRNTEAFF. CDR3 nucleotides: TGTGCCAGCAGCTTACCCGGACGGAACACTGAAGCTTTCTTT. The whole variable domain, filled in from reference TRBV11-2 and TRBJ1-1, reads EAGVAQSPRYKIIEKRQSVAFWCNPISGHATLYWYQQILGQGPKLLIQFQNNGVVDDSQLPKDRFSAERLKGVDSTLKIQPAKLEDSAVYLCASSLPGRNTEAFFGQGTRLTVV.

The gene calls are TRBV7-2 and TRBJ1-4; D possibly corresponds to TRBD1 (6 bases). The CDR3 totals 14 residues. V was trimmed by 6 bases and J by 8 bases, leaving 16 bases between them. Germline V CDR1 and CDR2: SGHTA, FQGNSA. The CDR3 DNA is TGTGCCAGCAGTCTCGGAGGGGGAAAAGAAAAACTGTTTTTT. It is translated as CASSLGGGKEKLFF.

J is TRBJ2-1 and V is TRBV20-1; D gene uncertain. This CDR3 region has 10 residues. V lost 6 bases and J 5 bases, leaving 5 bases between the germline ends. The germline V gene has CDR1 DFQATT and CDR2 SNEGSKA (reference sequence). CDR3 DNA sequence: TGCAGTGCAGAAAACAATGAGCAGTTCTTC. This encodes CSAENNEQFF.

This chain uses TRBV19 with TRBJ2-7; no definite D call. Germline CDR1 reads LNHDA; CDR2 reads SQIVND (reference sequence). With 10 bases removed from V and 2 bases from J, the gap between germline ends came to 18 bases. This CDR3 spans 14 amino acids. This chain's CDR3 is CATKRTPRTYEQYF. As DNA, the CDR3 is TGTGCCACTAAAAGGACCCCCCGGACCTACGAGCAGTACTTC.

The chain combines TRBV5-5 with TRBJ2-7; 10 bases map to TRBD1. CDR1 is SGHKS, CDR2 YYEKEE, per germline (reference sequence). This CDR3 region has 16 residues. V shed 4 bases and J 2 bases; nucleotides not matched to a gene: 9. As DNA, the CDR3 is TGTGCCAGCAGCAAACTACCGGGACAGGGGCCCTACGAGCAGTACTTC. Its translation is CASSKLPGQGPYEQYF.